Listed below are T cell receptor beta chains from one sample, sequenced in a study of blood T cell repertoires in COVID-19. The table came from immunoSEQ multiplex PCR; TCRdb's copy has only in-frame clones and leaves some out. The sample contains around 19,000 clones, 80% to 90% of which appear only once. The specimen sequenced was peripheral blood. These receptors were obtained from a woman in her fifties or sixties with active COVID-19. Both conserved end residues are part of each CDR3. A D gene is named only where the DNA matches it firmly. Clone sizes are given selectively: once, few, many, or a class where the clone is expanded.

abundance | d_gene | j_gene | v_gene | CDR3aa | CDR3nt
NA | TRBD2 | TRBJ2-3 | TRBV6-1 | CASSVASGGATDTQYF | TGTGCCAGCAGTGTTGCGAGCGGGGGGGCGACAGATACGCAGTATTTT
NA | TRBD2 | TRBJ2-1 | TRBV6-6 | CASSKAPGTSGEISYNEQFF | TGTGCCAGCAGCAAGGCTCCCGGGACTAGCGGGGAGATTTCCTACAATGAGCAGTTCTTC
NA | NA | TRBJ2-2 | TRBV5-1 | CASSLVTSNTGELFF | TGCGCCAGCAGCTTGGTGACTTCGAACACCGGGGAGCTGTTTTTT
NA | NA | TRBJ1-1 | TRBV2 | CASRTRGNTEAFF | TGTGCCAGCAGGACCAGGGGGAACACTGAAGCTTTCTTT
NA | TRBD1 | TRBJ1-2 | TRBV6-6 | CASSSGQGTYYGYTF | TGTGCCAGCAGCTCCGGACAGGGGACATACTATGGCTACACCTTC
NA | NA | TRBJ1-5 | TRBV4-1 | CASSQERGGASNQPQHF | TGCGCCAGCAGCCAAGAACGGGGGGGGGCAAGCAATCAGCCCCAGCATTTT
NA | TRBD2 | TRBJ2-4 | TRBV27 | CASQSLAAHSF | TGTGCCAGCCAGTCCCTAGCGGCACACTCCTTC
NA | TRBD2 | TRBJ2-7 | TRBV3-1/TRBV3-2 | CASSHVAGAIYEQYF | TGTGCCAGCAGCCACGTAGCGGGGGCCATCTACGAGCAGTACTTC
NA | TRBD1 | TRBJ1-2 | TRBV2 | CASSLTGGSPPNYGYTF | TGTGCCAGCAGTCTGACAGGGGGCTCGCCTCCTAACTATGGCTACACCTTC
NA | NA | TRBJ2-2 | TRBV11-2 | CASSLGTKNTGELFF | TGTGCCAGCAGCTTGGGGACAAAGAACACCGGGGAGCTGTTTTTT
NA | NA | TRBJ2-5 | TRBV5-4 | CASSLPMAQETQYF | TGTGCCAGCAGCTTGCCCATGGCCCAAGAGACCCAGTACTTC
NA | TRBD1 | TRBJ2-1 | TRBV19 | CATSAGQGINEQFF | TGTGCCACCTCCGCTGGACAGGGGATCAATGAGCAGTTCTTC
NA | TRBD1 | TRBJ1-1 | TRBV5-6 | CASSLPGQGMNTEAFF | TGTGCCAGCAGCTTGCCCGGACAGGGGATGAACACTGAAGCTTTCTTT
NA | TRBD2 | TRBJ2-3 | TRBV12-5 | CASGLTLTSGGAADTQYF | TGTGCTAGTGGTTTGACCCTGACTAGCGGGGGGGCGGCAGATACGCAGTATTTT
NA | NA | TRBJ2-2 | TRBV19 | CASSEGSGELFF | TGTGCCAGTAGTGAGGGTTCCGGGGAGCTGTTTTTT
NA | TRBD1 | TRBJ2-3 | TRBV19 | CASSILPGQGTDTQYF | TGTGCCAGTAGTATATTGCCGGGACAGGGGACAGATACGCAGTATTTT
few | NA | TRBJ1-6 | TRBV19 | CASTRGRSSPLHF | TGTGCCAGTACCCGGGGTAGGAGTTCACCCCTCCACTTT
NA | NA | TRBJ1-3 | TRBV7-9 | CASSPGGNGNTIYF | TGTGCCAGCAGCCCCGGCGGAAATGGAAACACCATATATTTT
NA | TRBD2 | TRBJ2-7 | TRBV25-1 | CASSELAGGRDEQYF | TGTGCCAGCAGTGAACTGGCGGGGGGTAGGGACGAGCAGTACTTC
NA | NA | TRBJ1-1 | TRBV18 | CASSPLQVGTEAFF | TGTGCCAGCTCACCTTTACAGGTAGGCACTGAAGCTTTCTTT
NA | NA | TRBJ2-7 | TRBV3-1/TRBV3-2 | CASSSHDRSYEQYF | TGTGCCAGCAGCTCCCACGACAGGAGCTACGAGCAGTACTTC
NA | TRBD2 | TRBJ2-3 | TRBV5-1 | CASRRGSSGVVTRTDTQYF | TGCGCCAGCAGAAGGGGTTCGAGCGGGGTAGTTACTCGCACAGATACGCAGTATTTT
once | NA | TRBJ2-3 | TRBV5-8 | CASSTGGWADTQYF | TGTGCCAGCAGCACCGGGGGATGGGCAGATACGCAGTATTTT
NA | NA | TRBJ2-2 | TRBV5-4 | CASSRQGRTGELFF | TGTGCCAGCAGCCGTCAGGGGAGAACCGGGGAGCTGTTTTTT
NA | NA | TRBJ1-5 | TRBV19 | CASTLPGGFNQPQHF | TGTGCCAGTACCCTCCCTGGGGGGTTTAATCAGCCCCAGCATTTT
NA | TRBD2 | TRBJ2-3 | TRBV6-5 | CASNPGGGTDTQYF | TGTGCCAGCAACCCGGGGGGGGGCACAGATACGCAGTATTTT
NA | NA | TRBJ1-5 | TRBV6-1 | CASSEALGADSNQPQHF | TGTGCCAGCAGTGAAGCGCTTGGGGCGGATAGCAATCAGCCCCAGCATTTT
NA | TRBD1 | TRBJ2-4 | TRBV5-1 | CASSSGQGRIQNIQYF | TGCGCCAGCAGCTCAGGACAGGGTAGGATCCAAAACATTCAGTACTTC
once | TRBD2 | TRBJ2-3 | TRBV11-2 | CASSRPLGGVLADTQYF | TGTGCCAGCAGCAGACCTTTGGGGGGGGTACTTGCAGATACGCAGTATTTT
NA | TRBD1 | TRBJ1-1 | TRBV2 | CASSDQSGGHEAEAFF | TGTGCCAGCAGTGATCAGTCAGGGGGGCATGAGGCTGAAGCTTTCTTT
NA | TRBD2 | TRBJ2-1 | TRBV10-3 | CAISERTSGNNEQFF | TGTGCCATCAGTGAGCGGACTAGCGGGAACAATGAGCAGTTCTTC
NA | NA | TRBJ2-5 | TRBV5-1 | CASSLALRGRQETQYF | TGCGCCAGCAGCTTGGCCCTCCGGGGTCGTCAAGAGACCCAGTACTTC
NA | NA | TRBJ2-1 | TRBV3-1/TRBV3-2 | CASSPLGSLYNEQFF | TGTGCCAGCAGCCCCTTAGGGAGCCTCTACAATGAGCAGTTCTTC
NA | NA | TRBJ1-1 | TRBV19 | CASRRGTMNTEAFF | TGTGCCAGTAGAAGGGGAACCATGAACACTGAAGCTTTCTTT
NA | NA | TRBJ1-4 | TRBV4-1 | CASSQGQGNEKLFF | TGCGCCAGCAGCCAAGGCCAGGGGAATGAAAAACTGTTTTTT
NA | NA | TRBJ1-1 | TRBV19 | CASSIVGVGNTEAFF | TGTGCCAGTAGTATAGTCGGGGTAGGGAACACTGAAGCTTTCTTT